The sequence of this TCR beta chain was determined in a study of T cell responses to AZD1222 COVID-19 vaccine. Sequenced by immunoSEQ multiplex PCR; TCRdb stores in-frame clones only, minus some. Here the sample spans approximately 88,000 clones, about 78% being singletons. V gave up 2 bases and J gave up 3 bases, with 18 bases separating them. Per germline, CDR1 MGHRA and CDR2 YSYEKL. The CDR3 runs 17 residues. The TCR was taken from an adult in good health. The source material was peripheral blood, sampled on day 0 of AZD1222 vaccination. The V and J genes are TRBV4-1 and TRBJ2-3; D unresolved. The chain's CDR3 is CASSQSPHLVVTDTQYF. CDR3 DNA sequence: TGCGCCAGCAGCCAATCCCCTCACCTTGTGGTGACAGATACGCAGTATTTT.